This T cell receptor (beta chain) was sequenced for a study of blood T cell repertoires in COVID-19. The count of this clone is one. Original handling: Researchers report that nucleated cell counts were estimated from reference gene primer amplification. Sequencing was performed with immunoSEQ multiplex PCR; in TCRdb, only in-frame clones are kept and a portion is missing. The DNA gave D and trimming, while V, J and clone size come from that table. Of 200,000 to 250,000 clones in the sample, approximately 90% are singletons; the top ten hold approximately 1.2%. Trimming left V 0 bases short and J 0 bases short, with 15 bases between. This CDR3 has 18 residues.

The chain carries TRBV23-1 and TRBJ1-3, with no clear D. TRBV23-1 belongs to the ORF category, with a function that is uncertain. Sequencing was carried out using peripheral blood. The receptor was derived from a young man with acute or convalescent COVID-19. The DNA for the CDR3 is TGCGCCAGCAGTCAATCGAGCGGACGCACACGCTCTGGAAACACCATATATTTT. Translation gives CASSQSSGRTRSGNTIYF.